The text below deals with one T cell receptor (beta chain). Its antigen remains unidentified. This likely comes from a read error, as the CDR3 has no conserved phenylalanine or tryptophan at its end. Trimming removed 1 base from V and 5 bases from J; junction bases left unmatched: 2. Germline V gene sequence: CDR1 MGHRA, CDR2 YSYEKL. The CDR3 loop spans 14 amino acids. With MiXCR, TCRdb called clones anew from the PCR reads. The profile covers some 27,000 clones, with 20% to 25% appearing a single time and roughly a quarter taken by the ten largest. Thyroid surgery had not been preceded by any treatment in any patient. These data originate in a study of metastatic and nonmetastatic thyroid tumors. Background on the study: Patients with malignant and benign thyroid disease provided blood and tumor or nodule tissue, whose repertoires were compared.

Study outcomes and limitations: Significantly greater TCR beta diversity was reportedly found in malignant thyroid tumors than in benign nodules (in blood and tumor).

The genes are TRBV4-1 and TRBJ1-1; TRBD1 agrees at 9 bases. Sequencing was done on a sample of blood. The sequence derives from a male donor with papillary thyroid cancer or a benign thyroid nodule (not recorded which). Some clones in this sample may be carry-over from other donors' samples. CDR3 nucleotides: TGCGCCAGCAGCCAAGGGGACAGGGTAACTGAAGCTTTCCTA. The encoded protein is CASSQGDRVTEAFL.